This passage covers 21 T cell receptor beta chains from one sample sequenced in a study of CD8 T cells in Susac syndrome. Random hexamers were used to reverse transcribe an amount of about 0.45 to 1 ug RNA. Each CDR3 protein is one row after TCRdb ran MiXCR on the immunoSEQ multiplex PCR reads. This sample has about 140,000 distinct CDR3 sequences, with about 95% found just once. Sequenced material: CD4+ T cells from PBMCs. The origin of the receptors is a human donor with multiple sclerosis.

This clonotype has a single count. This chain connects TRBV5-1 to TRBJ2-3, with D maybe TRBD1 (6 bases). Trimming stripped 7 bases from V and 6 bases from J, with 9 bases between. In germline, CDR1 is SGHRS, CDR2 YFSETQ. The CDR3 spans 11 residues. CDR3 sequence (DNA): TGCGCCAGCGCAGGGGAGGATACGCAGTATTTT. Translated, it gives CASAGEDTQYF.

The V gene is TRBV7-2, the J gene TRBJ1-5; the match to TRBD1 covers 8 bases. Germline values: CDR1 SGHTA, CDR2 FQGNSA. This CDR3 has 15 residues. V lost 5 bases and J lost 0; bases outside the gene matches: 3. The CDR3 DNA reads TGTGCCAGCAGCCCAGGGGGCCCTAGCAATCAGCCCCAGCATTTT. Residues: CASSPGGPSNQPQHF.

Written as DNA, the CDR3 is TGTGCCAGCAGCGAAACCTACGCCGGGGAGCAGTACTTC. This gives the protein CASSETYAGEQYF. The chain is built from TRBV3-1 and TRBJ2-7; D is ambiguous. This CDR3 is built from 13 residues. The V end was cut by 5 bases, the J end by 7 bases, with 15 bases between. The germline V gene has CDR1 LGHDT and CDR2 YNNKEL (reference sequence).

The chain carries TRBV20-1 and TRBJ1-1; D is undetermined. Germline CDR1 and CDR2: DFQATT and SNEGSKA (reference sequence). Trimming removed 3 bases from V and 3 bases from J, with 8 bases in between. The CDR3 totals 12 residues. The DNA of the CDR3 is TGCAGTGCTAGTAATGGATACACTGAAGCTTTCTTT. Residues: CSASNGYTEAFF.

The chain has TRBV5-1 and TRBJ1-2, with a weak D call TRBD1 (5 bases). The CDR3 sequence is 13 residues long. V lost 2 bases, J lost 2 bases, and 7 bases lay in between. CDR1 is SGHRS and CDR2 is YFSETQ in the germline V gene. The CDR3 here is CASSFGGNYGYTF. CDR3 in DNA: TGCGCCAGCAGCTTCGGGGGAAACTATGGCTACACCTTC.

The chain has TRBV20-1 and TRBJ2-5; TRBD2 is a possible D gene (6 bases). V lost 3 bases and J 10 bases, leaving 24 bases between the germline ends. The germline V gene has CDR1 DFQATT and CDR2 SNEGSKA (reference sequence). CDR3 length: 15 residues. CDR3 nucleotide sequence: TGCAGTGCTAGCGTCGGAGGGCAGACAACGCTGGGCCAGTACTTC. Protein: CSASVGGQTTLGQYF.

The V gene is TRBV5-1, the J gene TRBJ1-1, with a weak D call TRBD1 (6 bases). Per germline, CDR1 SGHRS and CDR2 YFSETQ. V was cut by 4 bases and J by 0 bases, with 10 bases left in between. This CDR3 comprises 14 residues. CDR3 nucleotides: TGCGCCAGCAGCCCCGGGACATTGAACACTGAAGCTTTCTTT. Encoded protein: CASSPGTLNTEAFF.

The rearrangement links TRBV3-1 to TRBJ1-6; D unclear. Trimming took off 2 bases at V and 0 bases at J, with 11 bases between the two ends. Germline CDR1 is LGHDT and CDR2 is YNNKEL (reference sequence). The CDR3 is 17 amino acids. This chain's CDR3 is CASSQWRTSSYNSPLHF. CDR3 DNA sequence: TGTGCCAGCAGCCAATGGAGGACTAGCTCCTATAATTCACCCCTCCACTTT.

This clonotype was counted once. The chain links TRBV28 to TRBJ2-6; D call uncertain. Germline V lookup: CDR1 MDHEN, CDR2 SYDVKM. This CDR3 has 15 amino acids. V lost 5 bases and J lost 0, with 8 bases in between. CDR3 DNA: TGTGCCAGCAGTCCACTCTTCTCTGGGGCCAACGTCCTGACTTTC. It specifies CASSPLFSGANVLTF.

The chain uses TRBV6-6 and TRBJ2-1; tentatively, D is TRBD1 (7 bases). Germline V gene lookup returns CDR1 MNHNY and CDR2 SVGAGI (reference sequence). Deletions cut 5 bases from V and 3 bases from J, with 14 bases between. The CDR3 sequence is 15 residues long. The CDR3 loop reads CASSPWGDSYNEQFF. The CDR3, as DNA: TGTGCCAGCAGTCCCTGGGGGGACAGCTACAATGAGCAGTTCTTC.

This CDR3 reads CSASIRGRQETQYF. The CDR3 bases are TGCAGTGCTAGCATACGGGGGAGGCAAGAGACCCAGTACTTC. The chain uses TRBV20-1 and TRBJ2-5; maybe TRBD2 (6 bases). CDR1 is DFQATT, CDR2 SNEGSKA, per germline (reference sequence). This CDR3 is built from 14 residues. Trimming cost V 3 bases and J 2 bases, with 13 bases left between them.

The chain uses TRBV9 and TRBJ2-2; a weak D match, TRBD2 (6 bases). The V and J ends lost 3 bases and 0 bases respectively, with 6 bases between them. The CDR3 runs to 14 residues. CDR1 is SGDLS and CDR2 is YYNGEE in the germline V gene. CDR3 sequence: CASSGGANTGELFF. CDR3 in DNA: TGTGCCAGCAGCGGGGGGGCGAACACCGGGGAGCTGTTTTTT. Together with reference TRBV9 and TRBJ2-2, the CDR3 gives the full variable domain: DSGVTQTPKHLITATGQRVTLRCSPRSGDLSVYWYQQSLDQGLQFLIQYYNGEERAKGNILERFSAQQFPDLHSELNLSSLELGDSALYFCASSGGANTGELFFGEGSRLTVL.

The V call is TRBV7-9, the J call TRBJ1-5; D ambiguous. From germline, CDR1 is SEHNR and CDR2 FQNEAQ (reference sequence). There are 17 residues in the CDR3. V lost 5 bases, J lost 2 bases, and 19 bases lay in between. This chain's CDR3 is CASSLGSGPEGNQPQHF. CDR3 in DNA: TGTGCCAGCAGCCTGGGGTCAGGACCTGAGGGCAATCAGCCCCAGCATTTT.

The chain has TRBV6-5 and TRBJ2-7; 9 positions agree with TRBD1. The CDR3 is 14 residues long. Germline CDR1 is MNHEY and CDR2 is SVGAGI. J was trimmed by 2 bases and V by 6 bases; bases with no gene match: 5. CDR3 protein: CASSYRDRAYEQYF. The CDR3 DNA reads as TGTGCCAGCAGCTACCGGGACAGGGCCTACGAGCAGTACTTC.

The chain employs TRBV20-1 and TRBJ2-5; D not certain. V lost 0 bases and J lost 5, with 4 bases in between. This CDR3 comprises 11 residues. The germline gives CDR1 DFQATT, CDR2 SNEGSKA (reference sequence). CDR3 sequence: CSARDRETQYF. In DNA form, the CDR3 reads TGCAGTGCTAGAGATCGGGAGACCCAGTACTTC.

The genes are TRBV24-1 and TRBJ2-2, with D possibly being TRBD1 (6 bases). The V gene's germline CDR1 is KGHDR and CDR2 SFDVKD. V lost 4 bases and J 8 bases, leaving 13 bases between the germline ends. CDR3 length: 14 residues. The DNA for the CDR3 is TGTGCCACCAGTGAGGGGGCCATCCTGGGGGAGCTGTTTTTT. This encodes CATSEGAILGELFF.

The genes are TRBV19 and TRBJ2-1, with D perhaps being TRBD1 or TRBD2 (5 bases each). V lost 6 bases and J lost 8, with 20 bases in between. Looked up from germline, CDR1 is LNHDA and CDR2 is SQIVND (reference sequence). CDR3 size: 15 residues. CDR3 sequence (DNA): TGTGCCAGTAGATCGGTATCGGGGCCCAAGGATGAGCAGTTCTTC. Translating it yields CASRSVSGPKDEQFF.

V gene TRBV18 combines with J gene TRBJ2-3, with 10 positions matching TRBD2. CDR1 is KGHSH and CDR2 is LQKENI in the germline V gene. The CDR3 contains 15 residues. V shed 6 bases and J 2 bases; nucleotides not matched to a gene: 5. The DNA of the CDR3 is TGTGCCAGCTCGCGGACTAGCGGCGCCACAGATACGCAGTATTTT. Encoded protein: CASSRTSGATDTQYF.

The V and J genes are TRBV25-1 and TRBJ1-1; TRBD1 is a possible D gene (6 bases). Germline loops: CDR1 MGHDK, CDR2 SYGVNS. Trimming removed 4 bases from V and 10 bases from J, with 16 bases in between. CDR3 length equals 13 residues. The CDR3 is CASSVGQGISAFF. CDR3 nucleotide sequence: TGTGCCAGCAGTGTGGGACAAGGGATCTCAGCTTTCTTT.

The chain combines TRBV9 with TRBJ1-6, with D possibly being TRBD1 (6 bases). There are 13 residues in the CDR3. V was trimmed by 7 bases and J by 8 bases, leaving 13 bases between them. Germline V gene data show CDR1 as SGDLS and CDR2 as YYNGEE. CDR3 loop: CASSNRADSPLHF. The CDR3 DNA follows: TGTGCCAGCTCTAACAGGGCGGATTCACCCCTCCACTTT.

The chain uses TRBV19 and TRBJ2-1; TRBD1 or TRBD2 may be the D gene (6 bases each). Deletions cut 5 bases from V and 12 bases from J, with 20 bases between. CDR3 size: 14 residues. From germline, CDR1 is LNHDA and CDR2 SQIVND (reference sequence). CDR3 amino acids: CASSPRRGQPGQFF. CDR3 in DNA: TGTGCCAGTAGTCCCAGGCGGGGACAACCGGGGCAGTTCTTC.